This T cell receptor (beta chain) comes out of a study of blood T cell repertoires in COVID-19. The repertoire was sequenced with immunoSEQ multiplex PCR; TCRdb's copy has only in-frame clones and lacks some. This repertoire shows some 300,000 clones, roughly 86% found once; its top ten account for roughly a tenth. The germline V gene has CDR1 LNHDA and CDR2 SQIVND (reference sequence). This CDR3 comprises 13 residues. V gave up 5 bases and J gave up 4 bases, with 12 bases separating them. In Cohort 3, a recovered donor had either two negative PCRs, clearance, or symptom resolution. Sequencing used PBMCs or T cells enriched from blood (not recorded which). The sequence was obtained from a woman in her 30s who had recovered from COVID-19. This rearrangement joins TRBV19 to TRBJ2-7, with a tentative D call TRBD2 (6 bases). The CDR3 sequence: CASSPTSLYEQYF. The CDR3 DNA is TGTGCCAGTAGTCCGACTAGTCTTTACGAGCAGTACTTC.